Listed below are T cell receptor beta chains from one sample, sequenced in a study of control samples from healthy donors and cancer patients. Some clones are missing from TCRdb's copy, which holds only in-frame ones; the method was immunoSEQ multiplex PCR. The sample contains 55,000 to 75,000 clones, around 87% of which appear only once. The material sequenced was PBMCs. The receptors originated from a woman between 45 and 60 years old with head and neck cancer. CDR3s include the opening cysteine and the closing phenylalanine or tryptophan. A D gene is named only where the DNA matches it firmly. Size values are once, few and many counts, or a class for expanded clones, and some rows have none.

V: TRBV30; J: TRBJ1-3; size: once; D: .; DNA: TGTGCCTGGAGTCCTTTCTTGGGACACTCTGGAAACACCATATATTTT; CDR3: CAWSPFLGHSGNTIYF
V: TRBV19; J: TRBJ1-1; size: .; D: .; DNA: TGTGCCAGTAAGGCCCCCAGGGGAGCAGGGAACACTGAAGCTTTCTTT; CDR3: CASKAPRGAGNTEAFF
V: TRBV19; J: TRBJ1-1; size: .; D: .; DNA: TGTGCCAGTAGTATAGATACAGGGACAGAAGCTTTCTTT; CDR3: CASSIDTGTEAFF
V: TRBV5-4; J: TRBJ1-1; size: once; D: TRBD1; DNA: TGTGCCAGCAGCGTGAAAGGGACAGCTGGATCCACTGAAGCTTTCTTT; CDR3: CASSVKGTAGSTEAFF
V: TRBV12-3/TRBV12-4; J: TRBJ2-3; size: .; D: .; DNA: TGTGCCAGCAGAACCGGGATAAAGCCAGCGCAGTATTTT; CDR3: CASRTGIKPAQYF
V: TRBV29-1; J: TRBJ2-2; size: .; D: .; DNA: TGCAGCGGGAGGGGCTACAGGGGTACGAACACCGGGGAGCTGTTTTTT; CDR3: CSGRGYRGTNTGELFF
V: TRBV9; J: TRBJ1-4; size: .; D: TRBD1; DNA: TGTGCCAGCAGCGAGCAGGGGGCCGGTAATGAAAAACTGTTTTTT; CDR3: CASSEQGAGNEKLFF
V: TRBV10-3; J: TRBJ2-3; size: .; D: .; DNA: TGTGCCATCAGATCCAATTTTGTGCGCACAGATACGCAGTATTTT; CDR3: CAIRSNFVRTDTQYF
V: TRBV30; J: TRBJ1-5; size: .; D: .; DNA: TGTGCCTGGAGTGTACAAGGGCAGGGTAGCAATCAGCCCCAGCATTTT; CDR3: CAWSVQGQGSNQPQHF
V: TRBV7-9; J: TRBJ2-3; size: .; D: TRBD2; DNA: TGTGCCAGCAGCTTGACTAGCGGGGGAGAAAATACGCAGTATTTT; CDR3: CASSLTSGGENTQYF
V: TRBV5-1; J: TRBJ2-2; size: once; D: TRBD1; DNA: TGCGCCAGCAGCCCGTTACGACAGGGGGCGGACACCGGGGAGCTGTTTTTT; CDR3: CASSPLRQGADTGELFF
V: TRBV28; J: TRBJ2-4; size: .; D: .; DNA: TGTGCCAGCACCCCTGCGGTGGGGGCCAAAAACATTCAGTACTTC; CDR3: CASTPAVGAKNIQYF
V: TRBV5-4; J: TRBJ1-3; size: .; D: .; DNA: TGTGCCAGCAGCTCACCCGGTATGGGGAGAGGAAACACCATATATTTT; CDR3: CASSSPGMGRGNTIYF
V: TRBV6-2/TRBV6-3; J: TRBJ1-5; size: .; D: .; DNA: TGTGCCAGCAGTATTAGGGATAATCAGCCCCAGCATTTT; CDR3: CASSIRDNQPQHF
V: TRBV5-4; J: TRBJ2-7; size: .; D: TRBD1; DNA: TGTGCCAGCAGCCGGGGAGGACAGGGTGACTACGAGCAGTACTTC; CDR3: CASSRGGQGDYEQYF
V: TRBV19; J: TRBJ1-2; size: .; D: .; DNA: TGTGCCAGTAGTACAACAGGTCCCGGATATGGCTACACCTTC; CDR3: CASSTTGPGYGYTF
V: TRBV11-3; J: TRBJ2-5; size: .; D: TRBD2; DNA: TGTGCCAGCAGCCCTGGGAGACTAGCGGGGGGGCCAGAGACCCAGTACTTC; CDR3: CASSPGRLAGGPETQYF
V: TRBV18; J: TRBJ1-4; size: .; D: .; DNA: TGTGCCAGCTCACCAGGGGCAACTAATGAAAAACTGTTTTTT; CDR3: CASSPGATNEKLFF
V: TRBV19; J: TRBJ1-3; size: .; D: TRBD1; DNA: TGTGCCAGTTCCCCACAGGGGAGGCACACCATATATTTT; CDR3: CASSPQGRHTIYF
V: TRBV5-6; J: TRBJ2-2; size: .; D: .; DNA: TGTGCCAGCAGTTCTATTCCCGGGACACTAACGAACACCGGGGAGCTGTTTTTT; CDR3: CASSSIPGTLTNTGELFF
V: TRBV6-2/TRBV6-3; J: TRBJ2-7; size: .; D: .; DNA: TGTGCCAGCAGTTACCGGGACAACTACGAGCAGTACTTC; CDR3: CASSYRDNYEQYF
V: TRBV4-2; J: TRBJ1-2; size: .; D: .; DNA: TGTGCCAGCAGCCAAGACAGGGACTATGGCTACACCTTC; CDR3: CASSQDRDYGYTF
V: TRBV6-1; J: TRBJ1-3; size: .; D: TRBD1; DNA: TGTGCCAGCAGTGACACAGGGGTCCGAGCCGGGGGAAACACCATATATTTT; CDR3: CASSDTGVRAGGNTIYF
V: TRBV6-5; J: TRBJ2-7; size: .; D: TRBD2; DNA: TGTGCCAGCAGTCTAGGGACTAGCGTGGCAATGCAGTACTTC; CDR3: CASSLGTSVAMQYF
V: TRBV29-1; J: TRBJ2-7; size: .; D: .; DNA: TGCAGCGTTCAGGACTACACTTCCTACGAGCAGTACTTC; CDR3: CSVQDYTSYEQYF
V: TRBV27; J: TRBJ2-7; size: once; D: TRBD2; DNA: TGTGCCAGCAGTTTTGACGGGGGGGGTACGATCTACGAGCAGTACTTC; CDR3: CASSFDGGGTIYEQYF
V: TRBV7-9; J: TRBJ1-5; size: .; D: .; DNA: TGTGCCAGCACCGCAGACGGAGATCAGCCCCAGCATTTT; CDR3: CASTADGDQPQHF
V: TRBV24-1; J: TRBJ2-2; size: .; D: .; DNA: TGTGCCACCAGTGTCGGCGGGGACGGGGAGCTGTTTTTT; CDR3: CATSVGGDGELFF
V: TRBV11-3; J: TRBJ2-7; size: .; D: TRBD1; DNA: TGTGCCAGCTCCCCGGGACAGGGCTCCTACGAGCAGTACTTC; CDR3: CASSPGQGSYEQYF
V: TRBV25-1; J: TRBJ2-1; size: once; D: TRBD1; DNA: TGTGCCAGCAGTGCCTGGGGAGGATGGACAGGGCCTGCTGAGCAGTTCTTC; CDR3: CASSAWGGWTGPAEQFF
V: TRBV7-2; J: TRBJ1-1; size: .; D: .; DNA: TGTGCCAGCAGCTTCGGGGGGCTGCTCACTGAAGCTTTCTTT; CDR3: CASSFGGLLTEAFF
V: TRBV3-1/TRBV3-2; J: TRBJ2-3; size: .; D: TRBD2; DNA: TGTGCCAGCAGCCGAGGACTAGCGGATAGGACAGATACGCAGTATTTT; CDR3: CASSRGLADRTDTQYF
V: TRBV6-2/TRBV6-3; J: TRBJ2-7; size: .; D: .; DNA: TGTGCCAGCAGTTACGAGGACAGTCCCTCCTACGAGCAGTACTTC; CDR3: CASSYEDSPSYEQYF
V: TRBV24-1; J: TRBJ2-5; size: .; D: TRBD2; DNA: TGTGCCACCAGTGATTTGGGGACTAGCGGGGTGGGGACCCAGTACTTC; CDR3: CATSDLGTSGVGTQYF
V: TRBV18; J: TRBJ2-2; size: .; D: .; DNA: TGTGCCAGCTCATCCCTCGTGAGGGGCACCGGGGAGCTGTTTTTT; CDR3: CASSSLVRGTGELFF
V: TRBV2; J: TRBJ2-2; size: .; D: .; DNA: TGTGCCAGCAGTGATCCCGGGAACACCGGGGAGCTGTTTTTT; CDR3: CASSDPGNTGELFF
V: TRBV19; J: TRBJ2-3; size: .; D: TRBD1; DNA: TGTGCCAGTAGTGTAGGGACAGGGTCGCAGTATTTT; CDR3: CASSVGTGSQYF
V: TRBV7-3; J: TRBJ2-6; size: .; D: .; DNA: TGTGCCAGCAGTTCCGGATCTGCTGGGGCCAACGTCCTGACTTTC; CDR3: CASSSGSAGANVLTF